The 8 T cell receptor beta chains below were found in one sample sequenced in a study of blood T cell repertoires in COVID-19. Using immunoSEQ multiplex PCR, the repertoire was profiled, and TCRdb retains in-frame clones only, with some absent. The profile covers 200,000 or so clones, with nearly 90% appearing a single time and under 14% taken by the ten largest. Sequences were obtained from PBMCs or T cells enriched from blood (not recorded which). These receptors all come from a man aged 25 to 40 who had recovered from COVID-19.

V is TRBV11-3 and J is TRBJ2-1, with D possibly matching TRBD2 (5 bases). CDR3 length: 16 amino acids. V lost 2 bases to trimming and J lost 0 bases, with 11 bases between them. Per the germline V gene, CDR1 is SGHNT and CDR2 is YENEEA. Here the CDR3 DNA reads TGTGCCAGCAGCTTAAATTCAGGAGGCTCCTACAATGAGCAGTTCTTC. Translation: CASSLNSGGSYNEQFF.

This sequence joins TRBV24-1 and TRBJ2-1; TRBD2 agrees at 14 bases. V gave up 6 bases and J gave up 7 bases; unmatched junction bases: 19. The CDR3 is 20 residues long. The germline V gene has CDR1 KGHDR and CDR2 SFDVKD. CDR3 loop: CATSKTEVSGLAGVSNEQFF. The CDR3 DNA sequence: TGTGCCACCAGTAAAACCGAGGTTTCGGGACTAGCGGGAGTATCAAATGAGCAGTTCTTC.

CDR3 in DNA: TGCGCCAGCAGTGAGTTAGCTAGCGGGACCTACGAGCAGTACTTC. It translates to CASSELASGTYEQYF. The chain employs TRBV10-1 and TRBJ2-7; TRBD2 agrees at 9 bases. With 1 base clipped from V and 2 bases from J, the junction kept 3 bases outside the gene matches. Germline V gene sequence: CDR1 WNHNN, CDR2 SYGVQD (reference sequence). This CDR3 contains 15 residues.

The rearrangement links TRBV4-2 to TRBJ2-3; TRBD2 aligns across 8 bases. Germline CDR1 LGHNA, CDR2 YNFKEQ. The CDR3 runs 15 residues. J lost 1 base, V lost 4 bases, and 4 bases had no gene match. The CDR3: CASSRPLAGTDTQYF. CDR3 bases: TGTGCCAGCAGCCGGCCACTAGCGGGCACAGATACGCAGTATTTT.

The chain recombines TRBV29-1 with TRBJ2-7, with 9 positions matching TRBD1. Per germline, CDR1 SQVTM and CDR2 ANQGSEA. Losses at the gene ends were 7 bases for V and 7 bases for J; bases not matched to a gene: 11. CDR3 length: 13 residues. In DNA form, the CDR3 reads TGCAGCGGTGAGACAGGGGGGTTTGGGGAGCAGTACTTC. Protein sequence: CSGETGGFGEQYF.

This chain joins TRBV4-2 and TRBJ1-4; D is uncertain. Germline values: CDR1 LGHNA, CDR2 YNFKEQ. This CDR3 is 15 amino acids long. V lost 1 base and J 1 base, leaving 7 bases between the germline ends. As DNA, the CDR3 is TGTGCCAGCAGCCAAGCCAGAGGAACTAATGAAAAACTGTTTTTT. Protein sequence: CASSQARGTNEKLFF.

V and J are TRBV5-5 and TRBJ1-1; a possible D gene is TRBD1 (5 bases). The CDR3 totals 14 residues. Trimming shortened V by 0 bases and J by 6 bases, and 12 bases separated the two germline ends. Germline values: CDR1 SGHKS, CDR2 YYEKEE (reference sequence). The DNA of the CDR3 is TGTGCCAGCAGCTTGGTATGGGGGGACGCTGAAGCTTTCTTT. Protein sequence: CASSLVWGDAEAFF.

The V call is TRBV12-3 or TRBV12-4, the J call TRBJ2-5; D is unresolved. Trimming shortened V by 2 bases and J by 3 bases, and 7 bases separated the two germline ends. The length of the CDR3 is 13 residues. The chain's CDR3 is CASSLQKEETQYF. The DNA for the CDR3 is TGTGCCAGCAGTTTACAGAAAGAAGAGACCCAGTACTTC.